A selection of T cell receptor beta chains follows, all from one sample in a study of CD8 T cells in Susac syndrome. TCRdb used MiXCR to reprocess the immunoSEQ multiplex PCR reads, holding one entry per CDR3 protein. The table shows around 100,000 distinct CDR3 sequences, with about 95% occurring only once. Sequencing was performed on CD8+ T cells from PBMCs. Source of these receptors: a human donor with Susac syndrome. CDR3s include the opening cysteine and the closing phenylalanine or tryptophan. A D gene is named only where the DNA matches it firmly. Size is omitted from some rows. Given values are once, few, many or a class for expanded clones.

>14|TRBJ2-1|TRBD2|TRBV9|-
TGTGCCAGCAGCGTAGATATGCGGGGGGGCCCGCAGTTCTTC
CASSVDMRGGPQFF
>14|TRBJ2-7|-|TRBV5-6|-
TGTGCCAGCAGCCCAACCGGGGAGACCTACGAGCAGTACTTC
CASSPTGETYEQYF
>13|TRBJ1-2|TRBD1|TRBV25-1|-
TGTGCCAGCAGTGAGGGACAGGAATATGGCTACACCTTC
CASSEGQEYGYTF
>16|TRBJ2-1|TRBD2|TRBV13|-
TGTGCCAGCAGCCCCAACCCGGGACTAGCGGGAGTTCGGCAGTTCTTC
CASSPNPGLAGVRQFF
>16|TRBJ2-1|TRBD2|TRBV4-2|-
TGTGCCAGCAGCCAGGTGACTAGCGGGGTCTACAATGAGCAGTTCTTC
CASSQVTSGVYNEQFF
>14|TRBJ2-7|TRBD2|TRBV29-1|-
TGCAGCGTTGCCCTAGCGGGAGAAATCTACGAGCAGTACTTC
CSVALAGEIYEQYF
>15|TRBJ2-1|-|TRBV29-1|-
TGCAGCGTTGAAGCCCTGGGCTCCGGCGCCGCTGAGCAGTTCTTC
CSVEALGSGAAEQFF
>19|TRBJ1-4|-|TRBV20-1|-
TGCAGTGCTAGAGTGCAACATCCGGATGGTCCAGGAGAGAATGAAAAACTGTTTTTT
CSARVQHPDGPGENEKLFF
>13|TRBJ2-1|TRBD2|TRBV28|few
TGTGCCAGTAAAGCGGGGGGGGCAGATGAGCAGTTCTTC
CASKAGGADEQFF
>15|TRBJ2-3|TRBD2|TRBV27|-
TGTGCCAGCGTGGATAGCGGGAGTTCATCAGATACGCAGTATTTT
CASVDSGSSSDTQYF
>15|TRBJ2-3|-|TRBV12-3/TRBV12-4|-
TGTGCCAGCAGTTTGATGGGTTTATTACAGGATACGCAGTATTTT
CASSLMGLLQDTQYF
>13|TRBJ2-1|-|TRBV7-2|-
TGTGCCAGCAGGGGACGGTCGGAAAATGAGCAGTTCTTC
CASRGRSENEQFF
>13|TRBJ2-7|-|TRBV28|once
TGTGCCAGCAGTTCGGGTCGGTTGAGGGAGCAGTACTTC
CASSSGRLREQYF
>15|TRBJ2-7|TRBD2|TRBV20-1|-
TGCAGTGCTCCACTTCTAGCGGGGGGGCCCTACGAGCAGTACTTC
CSAPLLAGGPYEQYF
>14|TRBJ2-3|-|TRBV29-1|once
TGCAGCGACCTCCCCGGGACTTCGCCAGATACGCAGTATTTT
CSDLPGTSPDTQYF
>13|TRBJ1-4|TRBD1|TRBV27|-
TGTGCCAGCGGTCGGACAGGGAATGAAAAACTGTTTTTT
CASGRTGNEKLFF
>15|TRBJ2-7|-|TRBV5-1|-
TGCGCCAGCAGCTCCTCCGGGACACAAATCTACGAGCAGTACTTC
CASSSSGTQIYEQYF
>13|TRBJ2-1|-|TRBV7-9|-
TGTGCCAGCAGCTTCGGGACTTACAATGAGCAGTTCTTC
CASSFGTYNEQFF
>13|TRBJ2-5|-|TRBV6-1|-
TGTGCCAGCGGCCCCGGGACTGGGGGGACCCAGTACTTC
CASGPGTGGTQYF
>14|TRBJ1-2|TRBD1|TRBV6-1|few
TGTGCCAGCAGATTCGAACAGGGGGACTATGGCTACACCTTC
CASRFEQGDYGYTF
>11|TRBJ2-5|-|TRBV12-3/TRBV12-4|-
TGTGCCAGCAGCTCAATGGAGACCCAGTACTTC
CASSSMETQYF
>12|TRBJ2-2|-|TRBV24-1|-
TGTGCCACCAGTGTCAACACCGGGGAGCTGTTTTTT
CATSVNTGELFF
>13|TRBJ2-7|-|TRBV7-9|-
TGTGCCAGCAGCCCATTGGGGAGCTACGAGCAGTACTTC
CASSPLGSYEQYF
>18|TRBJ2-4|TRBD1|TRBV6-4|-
TGTGCCAGCAGTGACTCGTTGAACAGGGGCGGCCGGAAAAACATTCAGTACTTC
CASSDSLNRGGRKNIQYF
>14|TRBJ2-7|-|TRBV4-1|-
TGCGCCAGCAGCCTTGGGGGAGGACCGTACGAGCAGTACTTC
CASSLGGGPYEQYF
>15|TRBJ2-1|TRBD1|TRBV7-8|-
TGTGCCAGCAGCTCAGACAGGGGACAGGGGGGTGAGCAGTTCTTC
CASSSDRGQGGEQFF
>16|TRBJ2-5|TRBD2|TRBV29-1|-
TGCAGCGTTACCTCCCTGTTAGCGGGAGGGGGGGGGACCCAGTACTTC
CSVTSLLAGGGGTQYF
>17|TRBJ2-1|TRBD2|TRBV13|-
TGTGCCAGCAGCCTTACCGGGACTAGCGGGAGAGGCAATGAGCAGTTCTTC
CASSLTGTSGRGNEQFF
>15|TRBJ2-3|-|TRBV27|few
TGTGCCAGCAGTTTGGCCGGGGGAGGCACAGATACGCAGTATTTT
CASSLAGGGTDTQYF
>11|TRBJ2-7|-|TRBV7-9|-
TGTGCCAGCAGCCTCCCTTACGAGCAGTACTTC
CASSLPYEQYF
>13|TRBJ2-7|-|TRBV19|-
TGTGCCAGTAGTCGGACACCCTCCTACGAGCAGTACTTC
CASSRTPSYEQYF
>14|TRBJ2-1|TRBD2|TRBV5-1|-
TGCGCCAGCAGCTCGACTAGCGGGAGTAATGAGCAGTTCTTC
CASSSTSGSNEQFF
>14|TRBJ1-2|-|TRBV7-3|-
TGTGCCAGCAGCTCCCAGCCGGGGGGCGGTGGCTACACCTTC
CASSSQPGGGGYTF
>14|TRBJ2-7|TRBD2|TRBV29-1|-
TGCAGCGTTGGCCTCCTAGCGGGAGGAGGGGAGCAGTACTTC
CSVGLLAGGGEQYF
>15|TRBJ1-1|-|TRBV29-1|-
TGCAGCGTTGAAGGCAAACTACGACGGGACACTGAAGCTTTCTTT
CSVEGKLRRDTEAFF
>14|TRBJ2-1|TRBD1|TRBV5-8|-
TGTGCCAGCAGAGACGGGACAGGCCACAATGAGCAGTTCTTC
CASRDGTGHNEQFF
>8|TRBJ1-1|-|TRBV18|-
TGTGCCTGTGCGGGAGCTTTCTTT
CACAGAFF
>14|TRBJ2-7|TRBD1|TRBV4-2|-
TGTGCCAGCGGGACGGGACAGGGGTCCTACGAGCAGTACTTC
CASGTGQGSYEQYF
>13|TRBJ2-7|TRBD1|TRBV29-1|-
TGCAGCGTCCAAACAGGGGATAGCTACGAGCAGTACTTC
CSVQTGDSYEQYF
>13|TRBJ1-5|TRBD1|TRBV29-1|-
TGCAGCGTTGGGGACAGGGCTGCTCAGCCCCAGCATTTT
CSVGDRAAQPQHF
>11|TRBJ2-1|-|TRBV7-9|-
TGTGCCAGCAGCCCAGGGTTTGAGCAGTTCTTC
CASSPGFEQFF
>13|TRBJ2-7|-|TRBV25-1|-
TGTGCCAGCAGTATGGGGACCTCCTACGAGCAGTACTTC
CASSMGTSYEQYF
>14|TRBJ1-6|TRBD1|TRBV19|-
TGTGCCAGTAGTATCCCGACAGGGCAATCACCCCTCCACTTT
CASSIPTGQSPLHF
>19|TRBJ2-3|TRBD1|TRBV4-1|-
TGCGCCAGCAGCCCAGTTGACAGGGGGTACGGGAAAAGCACAGATACGCAGTATTTT
CASSPVDRGYGKSTDTQYF
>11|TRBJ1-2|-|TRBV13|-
TGTGCCAGCTTAGGGACCTATGGCTACACCTTC
CASLGTYGYTF
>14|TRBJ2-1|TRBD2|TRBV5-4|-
TGTGCCAGCAGCCTTAGGACTAGCGGTAATGAGCAGTTCTTC
CASSLRTSGNEQFF
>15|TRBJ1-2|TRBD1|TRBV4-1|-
TGCGCCAGCAGCCAACCCCGAGAGGGGGCCCGAGGCTACACCTTC
CASSQPREGARGYTF
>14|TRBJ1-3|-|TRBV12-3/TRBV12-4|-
TGTGCCAGCAGTTTTAAGAACTCTGGAAACACCATATATTTT
CASSFKNSGNTIYF
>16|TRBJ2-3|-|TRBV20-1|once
TGCAGTGCTAGAGTGAGTGGAACGCGGGTCACAGATACGCAGTATTTT
CSARVSGTRVTDTQYF